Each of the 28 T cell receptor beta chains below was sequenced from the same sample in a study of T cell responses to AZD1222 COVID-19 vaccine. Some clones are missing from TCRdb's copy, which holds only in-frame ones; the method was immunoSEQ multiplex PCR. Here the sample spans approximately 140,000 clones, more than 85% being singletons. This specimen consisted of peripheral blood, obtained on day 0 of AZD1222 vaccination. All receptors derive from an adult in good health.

The DNA for the CDR3 is TGTGCCAGCAGCCCTAGCCCCCCTAGCGCAATTCCCTACGAGCAGTACTTC. This translates into CASSPSPPSAIPYEQYF. The chain combines TRBV11-3 with TRBJ2-7; D possibly corresponds to TRBD2 (6 bases). The CDR3 length is 17 residues. V lost 5 bases and J lost 2, with 22 bases in between. Per the germline V gene, CDR1 is SGHNT and CDR2 is YENEEA. Full variable domain (missing parts from reference TRBV11-3 and TRBJ2-7): EAGVVQSPRYKIIEKKQPVAFWCNPISGHNTLYWYLQNLGQGPELLIRYENEEAVDDSQLPKDRFSAERLKGVDSTLKIQPAELGDSAVYLCASSPSPPSAIPYEQYFGPGTRLTVT.

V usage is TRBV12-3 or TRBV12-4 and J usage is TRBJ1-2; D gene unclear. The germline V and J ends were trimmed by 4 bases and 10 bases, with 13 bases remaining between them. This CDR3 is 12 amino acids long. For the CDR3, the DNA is TGTGCCAGCAGTTCTATAGGGTTGGACTACACCTTC. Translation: CASSSIGLDYTF.

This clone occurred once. CDR3 residues: CASSSAVGVGLPQHF. The CDR3 DNA reads as TGTGCCAGCAGCTCAGCGGTCGGGGTTGGTCTGCCCCAGCATTTT. The V call is TRBV6-5, the J call TRBJ1-5; D unclear. CDR1 MNHEY and CDR2 SVGAGI come from the germline V gene. Deletions cut 6 bases from V and 9 bases from J, with 21 bases between. The CDR3 totals 15 residues.

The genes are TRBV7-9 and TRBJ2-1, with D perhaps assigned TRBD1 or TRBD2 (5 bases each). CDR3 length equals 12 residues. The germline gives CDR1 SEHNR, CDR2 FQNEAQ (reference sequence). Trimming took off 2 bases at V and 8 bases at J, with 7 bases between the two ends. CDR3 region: CASSLLGDEQFF. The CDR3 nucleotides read TGTGCCAGCAGCTTATTGGGGGATGAGCAGTTCTTC.

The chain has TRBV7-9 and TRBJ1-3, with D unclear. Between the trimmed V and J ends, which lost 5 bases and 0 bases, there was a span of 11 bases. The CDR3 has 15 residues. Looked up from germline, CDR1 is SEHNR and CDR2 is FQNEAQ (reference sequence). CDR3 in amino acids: CASSQDRHSGNTIYF. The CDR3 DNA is TGTGCCAGCAGCCAGGACCGCCACTCTGGAAACACCATATATTTT.

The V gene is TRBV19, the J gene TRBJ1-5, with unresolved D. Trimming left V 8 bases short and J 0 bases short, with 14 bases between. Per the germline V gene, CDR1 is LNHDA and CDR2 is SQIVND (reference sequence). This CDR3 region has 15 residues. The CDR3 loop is CASSTTRNSNQPQHF. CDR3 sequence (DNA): TGTGCCAGTTCGACAACTCGGAATAGCAATCAGCCCCAGCATTTT.

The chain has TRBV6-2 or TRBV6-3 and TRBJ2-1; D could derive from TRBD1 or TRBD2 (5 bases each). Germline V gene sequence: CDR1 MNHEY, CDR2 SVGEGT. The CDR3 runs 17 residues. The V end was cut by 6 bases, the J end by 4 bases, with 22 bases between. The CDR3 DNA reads TGTGCCAGCAGCAGAACAGGAGCTGCTAGCTTATACAATGAGCAGTTCTTC. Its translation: CASSRTGAASLYNEQFF.

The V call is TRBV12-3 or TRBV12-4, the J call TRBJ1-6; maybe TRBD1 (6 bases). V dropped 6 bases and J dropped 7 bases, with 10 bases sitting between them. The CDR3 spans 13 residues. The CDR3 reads CASRDSQNSPLHF. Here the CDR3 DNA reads TGTGCCAGCAGGGACAGCCAAAATTCACCCCTCCACTTT.

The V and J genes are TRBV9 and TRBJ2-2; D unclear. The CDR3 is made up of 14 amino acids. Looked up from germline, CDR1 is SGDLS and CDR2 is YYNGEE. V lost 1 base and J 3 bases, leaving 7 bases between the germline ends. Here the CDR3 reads CASSVLTYTGELFF. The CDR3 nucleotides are TGTGCCAGCAGCGTACTAACTTACACCGGGGAGCTGTTTTTT.

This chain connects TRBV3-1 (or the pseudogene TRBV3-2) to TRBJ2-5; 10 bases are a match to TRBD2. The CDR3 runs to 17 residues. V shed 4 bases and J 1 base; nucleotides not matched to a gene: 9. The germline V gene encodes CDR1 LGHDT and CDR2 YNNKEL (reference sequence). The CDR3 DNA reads TGTGCCAGCAGCCTATCGACTAGCGGGCCACCCCAAGAGACCCAGTACTTC. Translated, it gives CASSLSTSGPPQETQYF.

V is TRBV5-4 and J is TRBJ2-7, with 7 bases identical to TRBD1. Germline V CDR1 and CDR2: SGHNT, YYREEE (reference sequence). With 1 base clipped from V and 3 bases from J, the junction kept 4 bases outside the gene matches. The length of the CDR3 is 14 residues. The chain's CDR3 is CASSLWGQLYEQYF. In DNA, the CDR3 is TGTGCCAGCAGCTTGTGGGGACAGCTCTACGAGCAGTACTTC.

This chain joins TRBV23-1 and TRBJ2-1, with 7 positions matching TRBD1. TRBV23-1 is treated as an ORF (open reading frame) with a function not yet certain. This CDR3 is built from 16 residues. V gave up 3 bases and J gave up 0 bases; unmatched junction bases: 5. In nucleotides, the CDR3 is TGCGCCAGCAGTCAGTCAGGGGGTCGCTCCTACAATGAGCAGTTCTTC. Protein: CASSQSGGRSYNEQFF.

CDR3 nucleotide sequence: TGTGCCAGCAGCGTACAGGGTTCTGGGGCCAACGTCCTGACTTTC. Its translation: CASSVQGSGANVLTF. The V and J genes are TRBV6-4 and TRBJ2-6, with D possibly being TRBD1 (6 bases). The V gene's germline CDR1 is MRHNA and CDR2 SNTAGT. The CDR3 has 15 amino acids. Trimming took off 6 bases at V and 1 base at J, with 10 bases between the two ends.

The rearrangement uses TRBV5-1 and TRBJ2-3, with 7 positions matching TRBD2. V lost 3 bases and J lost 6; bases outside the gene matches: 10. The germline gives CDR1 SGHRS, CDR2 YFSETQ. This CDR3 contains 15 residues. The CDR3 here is CASSSLTSATDTQYF. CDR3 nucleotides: TGCGCCAGCAGCTCCCTCACTAGCGCGACGGATACGCAGTATTTT.

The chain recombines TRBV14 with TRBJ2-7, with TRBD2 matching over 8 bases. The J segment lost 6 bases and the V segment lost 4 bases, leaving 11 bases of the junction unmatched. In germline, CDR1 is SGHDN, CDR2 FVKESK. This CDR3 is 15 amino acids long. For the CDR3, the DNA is TGTGCCAGCAGCCCGAGCGGGAGAAGGGCAGGCGAGCAGTACTTC. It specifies CASSPSGRRAGEQYF.

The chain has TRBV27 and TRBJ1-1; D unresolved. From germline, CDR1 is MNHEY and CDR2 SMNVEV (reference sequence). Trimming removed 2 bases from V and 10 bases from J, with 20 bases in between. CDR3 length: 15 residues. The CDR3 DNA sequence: TGTGCCAGCAGTTTAAGCCGGGCGTCCCTCGACCGAGCTTTCTTT. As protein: CASSLSRASLDRAFF.

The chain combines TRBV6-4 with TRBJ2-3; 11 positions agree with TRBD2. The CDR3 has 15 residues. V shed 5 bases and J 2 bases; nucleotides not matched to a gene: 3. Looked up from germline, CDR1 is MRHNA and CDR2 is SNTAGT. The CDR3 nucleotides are TGTGCCAGCAGTCCTAGCGGGAGGCTCACAGATACGCAGTATTTT. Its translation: CASSPSGRLTDTQYF.

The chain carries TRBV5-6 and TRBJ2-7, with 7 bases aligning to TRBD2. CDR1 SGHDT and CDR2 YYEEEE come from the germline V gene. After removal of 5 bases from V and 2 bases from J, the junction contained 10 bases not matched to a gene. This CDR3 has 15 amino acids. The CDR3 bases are TGTGCCAGCAGGGATGAGCGGGAATCGCCCTACGAGCAGTACTTC. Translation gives CASRDERESPYEQYF.

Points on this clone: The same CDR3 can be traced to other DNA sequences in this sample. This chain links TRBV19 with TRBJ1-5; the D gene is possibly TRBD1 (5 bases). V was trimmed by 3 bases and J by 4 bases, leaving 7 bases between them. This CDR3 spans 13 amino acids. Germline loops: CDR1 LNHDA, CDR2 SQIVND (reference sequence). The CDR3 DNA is TGTGCCAGTAGTATTAGGGGAAATCAGCCCCAGCATTTT. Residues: CASSIRGNQPQHF.

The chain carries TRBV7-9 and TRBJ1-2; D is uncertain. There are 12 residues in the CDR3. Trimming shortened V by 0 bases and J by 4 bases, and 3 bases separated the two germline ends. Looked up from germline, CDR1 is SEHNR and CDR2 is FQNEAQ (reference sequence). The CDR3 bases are TGTGCCAGCAGCTTAGCAGGCTATGGCTACACCTTC. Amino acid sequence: CASSLAGYGYTF.

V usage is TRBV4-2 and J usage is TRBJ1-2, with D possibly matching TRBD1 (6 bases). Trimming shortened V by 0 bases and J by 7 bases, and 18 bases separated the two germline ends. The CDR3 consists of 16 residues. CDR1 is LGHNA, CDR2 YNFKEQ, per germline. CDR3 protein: CASSQDGLRQDSGYTF. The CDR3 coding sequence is TGTGCCAGCAGCCAAGATGGCCTGCGTCAGGACAGTGGCTACACCTTC.

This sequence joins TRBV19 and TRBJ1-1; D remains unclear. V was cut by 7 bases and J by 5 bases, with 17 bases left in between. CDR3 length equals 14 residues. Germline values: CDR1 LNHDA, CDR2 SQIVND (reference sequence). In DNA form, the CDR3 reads TGTGCCAGTAATCCTAACCCTGGCAGAACTGAAGCTTTCTTT. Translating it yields CASNPNPGRTEAFF.

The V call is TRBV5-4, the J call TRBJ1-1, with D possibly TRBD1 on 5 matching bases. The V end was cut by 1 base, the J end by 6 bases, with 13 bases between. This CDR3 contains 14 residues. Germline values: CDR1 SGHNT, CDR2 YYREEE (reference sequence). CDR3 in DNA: TGTGCCAGCAGCTTGTTCGGTGGGGGGGCTGAAGCTTTCTTT. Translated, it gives CASSLFGGGAEAFF.

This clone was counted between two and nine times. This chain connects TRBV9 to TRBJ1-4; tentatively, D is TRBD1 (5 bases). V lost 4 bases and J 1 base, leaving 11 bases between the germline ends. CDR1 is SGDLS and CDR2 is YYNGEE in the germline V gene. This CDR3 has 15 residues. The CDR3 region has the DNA TGTGCCAGCAGCCCCGGGGGGGGAACTAATGAAAAACTGTTTTTT. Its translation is CASSPGGGTNEKLFF.

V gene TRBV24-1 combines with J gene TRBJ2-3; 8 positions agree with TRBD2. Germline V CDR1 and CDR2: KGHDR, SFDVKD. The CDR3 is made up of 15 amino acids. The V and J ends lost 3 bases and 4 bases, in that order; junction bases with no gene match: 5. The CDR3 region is CATSDVWREADTQYF. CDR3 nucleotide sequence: TGTGCCACCAGTGATGTTTGGCGGGAGGCAGATACGCAGTATTTT.

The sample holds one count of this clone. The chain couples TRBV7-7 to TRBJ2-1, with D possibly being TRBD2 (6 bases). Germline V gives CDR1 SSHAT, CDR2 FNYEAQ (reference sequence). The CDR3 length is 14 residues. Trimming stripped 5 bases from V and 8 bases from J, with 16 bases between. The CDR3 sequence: CASSGDSRGDEQFF. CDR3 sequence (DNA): TGTGCCAGCAGCGGGGACTCGCGAGGCGATGAGCAGTTCTTC.

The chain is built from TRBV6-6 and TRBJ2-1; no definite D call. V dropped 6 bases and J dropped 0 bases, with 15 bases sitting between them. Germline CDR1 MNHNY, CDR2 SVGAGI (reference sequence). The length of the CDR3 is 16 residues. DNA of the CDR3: TGTGCCAGCAGGGGTTACCGGTCTAGCTCCTACAATGAGCAGTTCTTC. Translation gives CASRGYRSSSYNEQFF.

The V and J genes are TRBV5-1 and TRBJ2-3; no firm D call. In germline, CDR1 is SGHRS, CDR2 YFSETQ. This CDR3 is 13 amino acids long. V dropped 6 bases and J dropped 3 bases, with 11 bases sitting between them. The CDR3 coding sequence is TGCGCCAGCAAACGGTCCGGAACAGATACGCAGTATTTT. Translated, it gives CASKRSGTDTQYF.